Listed below are T cell receptor beta chains from one sample, sequenced in a study of blood T cell repertoires in COVID-19. Clones were sequenced by immunoSEQ multiplex PCR, and TCRdb holds only the in-frame ones, with some missing. The sample consists of a few hundred thousand clones, about 88% of them appearing once. Specimen: PBMCs or T cells enriched from blood (not recorded which). Every receptor here comes from a woman in her thirties who had recovered from COVID-19. Each CDR3 is given with its conserved first and last residue. The order of the fields is J gene, clone size, V gene, D gene, CDR3 DNA, CDR3 protein. The D gene is left open where the match is weak. Size values are once, few and many counts, or a class for expanded clones, and some rows have none.

J: TRBJ2-7
size: -
V: TRBV7-2
D: -
DNA: TGTGCCAGCAGCTTAGTGAGTCCCACCTACGAGCAGTACTTC
CDR3: CASSLVSPTYEQYF

J: TRBJ2-4
size: -
V: TRBV9
D: -
DNA: TGTGCCAGCAGCGTTTCCAGCCGGGAAAACATTCAGTACTTC
CDR3: CASSVSSRENIQYF

J: TRBJ2-2
size: -
V: TRBV14
D: -
DNA: TGTGCCAGCAGCCAAGATCGGGATGGGACACCAATCACCGGGGAGCTGTTTTTT
CDR3: CASSQDRDGTPITGELFF

J: TRBJ2-6
size: -
V: TRBV24-1
D: -
DNA: TGTGCCACCAGTGACCCTGGGGAGTCTGGGGCCAACGTCCTGACTTTC
CDR3: CATSDPGESGANVLTF

J: TRBJ2-1
size: -
V: TRBV28
D: -
DNA: TGTGCCAGCAGTTTAGGGGGGTATAATGAGCAGTTCTTC
CDR3: CASSLGGYNEQFF

J: TRBJ2-3
size: -
V: TRBV7-9
D: TRBD1
DNA: TGTGCCAGCAGCTCCCCGGGACAGTCAGATACGCAGTATTTT
CDR3: CASSSPGQSDTQYF

J: TRBJ1-5
size: -
V: TRBV28
D: TRBD1
DNA: TGTGCCAGCAGTCCGGACCGACAGGGACCTTTTGGAAATCAGCCCCAGCATTTT
CDR3: CASSPDRQGPFGNQPQHF

J: TRBJ2-3
size: -
V: TRBV2
D: TRBD2
DNA: TGTGCCAGCAGCGCGCCGACTAGCGGGGGGGGCGGTACGCAGTATTTT
CDR3: CASSAPTSGGGGTQYF

J: TRBJ1-4
size: -
V: TRBV5-1
D: TRBD1
DNA: TGCGCCAGCAGCCCGCTGACAGGGGAAGGAGAAAAACTGTTTTTT
CDR3: CASSPLTGEGEKLFF

J: TRBJ2-2
size: -
V: TRBV28
D: TRBD1
DNA: TGTGCCAGCAGGCCGACAGGGACCACCGGGGAGCTGTTTTTT
CDR3: CASRPTGTTGELFF

J: TRBJ1-1
size: -
V: TRBV12-3/TRBV12-4
D: -
DNA: TGTGCCAGCAGTCGGGACTGGAACACTGAAGCTTTCTTT
CDR3: CASSRDWNTEAFF

J: TRBJ1-6
size: -
V: TRBV30
D: TRBD1
DNA: TGTGCCTGGAGTGGAGGACAGGGCGGTTCACCCCTCCACTTT
CDR3: CAWSGGQGGSPLHF

J: TRBJ1-1
size: -
V: TRBV9
D: -
DNA: TGTGCCAGCAGCGTAGATGTTCTTACTGAAGCTTTCTTT
CDR3: CASSVDVLTEAFF

J: TRBJ1-5
size: -
V: TRBV27
D: -
DNA: TGTGCCAGCAGTTTATCGAGGGCATATAGCAATCAGCCCCAGCATTTT
CDR3: CASSLSRAYSNQPQHF

J: TRBJ1-1
size: -
V: TRBV28
D: -
DNA: TGTGCCAGCAGTCCGTATGAGGACACTGAAGCTTTCTTT
CDR3: CASSPYEDTEAFF

J: TRBJ2-7
size: once
V: TRBV2
D: TRBD1
DNA: TGTGCCAGCAGTGACGACAGGGTCTACGAGCAGTACTTC
CDR3: CASSDDRVYEQYF

J: TRBJ1-2
size: -
V: TRBV11-2
D: TRBD1
DNA: TGTGCCAGCAGCTTAAGTGCCGGGACAGGGTCTGTCTATGGCTACACCTTC
CDR3: CASSLSAGTGSVYGYTF

J: TRBJ1-5
size: -
V: TRBV4-3
D: TRBD1
DNA: TGCGCCAGCAGCCAACGACAGGGGGCTCAGCCCCAGCATTTT
CDR3: CASSQRQGAQPQHF

J: TRBJ1-1
size: -
V: TRBV28
D: -
DNA: TGTGCCAGCAGCCCAACCGTGGACAAGCCTGAAGCTTTCTTT
CDR3: CASSPTVDKPEAFF

J: TRBJ1-1
size: -
V: TRBV19
D: -
DNA: TGTGCCAGTAGGGGTTTCGGGGTCGGAACTGAAGCTTTCTTT
CDR3: CASRGFGVGTEAFF

J: TRBJ2-3
size: -
V: TRBV29-1
D: -
DNA: TGCAGCGTTTCCCCGGGTGGAGGGCGCACAGATACGCAGTATTTT
CDR3: CSVSPGGGRTDTQYF

J: TRBJ1-2
size: -
V: TRBV29-1
D: -
DNA: TGCAGCGTGCCAGGGGAGAACTATGGCTACACCTTC
CDR3: CSVPGENYGYTF

J: TRBJ2-7
size: -
V: TRBV6-5
D: TRBD2
DNA: TGTGCCAGCTCTAGCGGGGCCTCCTACGAGCAGTACTTC
CDR3: CASSSGASYEQYF

J: TRBJ2-1
size: -
V: TRBV27
D: TRBD2
DNA: TGTGCCAGCAGCCGTCGCGGGGGGCTCTCCTACAATGAGCAGTTCTTC
CDR3: CASSRRGGLSYNEQFF

J: TRBJ1-1
size: -
V: TRBV10-2
D: -
DNA: TGCGCCAGCAGTGAAGCACCCAAGAACACTGAAGCTTTCTTT
CDR3: CASSEAPKNTEAFF

J: TRBJ2-5
size: -
V: TRBV5-8
D: TRBD1
DNA: TGTGCCAGCAACCCCCGGACAGGGGAGGGTCAAAAGACCCAGTACTTC
CDR3: CASNPRTGEGQKTQYF

J: TRBJ2-5
size: -
V: TRBV2
D: TRBD2
DNA: TGTGCCAGCAGGGACCACCGACTAGCGGGGGGGTCACAAGAGACCCAGTACTTC
CDR3: CASRDHRLAGGSQETQYF

J: TRBJ1-2
size: -
V: TRBV30
D: -
DNA: TGTGCCTGGAGTGTAAGAGGGAGGTATGGCTACACCTTC
CDR3: CAWSVRGRYGYTF

J: TRBJ2-5
size: -
V: TRBV30
D: -
DNA: TGTGCCTGGCAGACAGCGTTCCAAGAGACCCAGTACTTC
CDR3: CAWQTAFQETQYF

J: TRBJ1-4
size: -
V: TRBV28
D: -
DNA: TGTGCCAGCAGTCCCCACCGTGGGAACAGGGAAATTGAAAAACTGTTTTTT
CDR3: CASSPHRGNREIEKLFF

J: TRBJ2-3
size: -
V: TRBV5-4
D: -
DNA: TGTGCCAGCAGCTATCCGGGGGACAGTTTCACAGATACGCAGTATTTT
CDR3: CASSYPGDSFTDTQYF

J: TRBJ1-2
size: -
V: TRBV9
D: TRBD1
DNA: TGTGCCAGCAGGGCCAATCCAGGGACAGGGAGTGGCTACACCTTC
CDR3: CASRANPGTGSGYTF

J: TRBJ2-7
size: -
V: TRBV4-1
D: -
DNA: TGCGCCAGCAGCCAGGGGGCTTACGAGCAGTACTTC
CDR3: CASSQGAYEQYF

J: TRBJ2-2
size: -
V: TRBV12-5
D: TRBD1
DNA: TGTGCTAGTGGCTGGGGACAGGGGGGTACCGGGGAGCTGTTTTTT
CDR3: CASGWGQGGTGELFF

J: TRBJ2-3
size: -
V: TRBV24-1
D: TRBD1
DNA: TGTGCCACCAGTGGACAGGGCGGGTTGAATACGCAGTATTTT
CDR3: CATSGQGGLNTQYF

J: TRBJ2-7
size: -
V: TRBV28
D: TRBD1
DNA: TGTGCCAGCAGTGGGACAGTCTACTCCTACGAGCAGTACTTC
CDR3: CASSGTVYSYEQYF

J: TRBJ1-2
size: -
V: TRBV6-2/TRBV6-3
D: -
DNA: TGTGCCAGCAGTTACTCGGGCAAGCCTTCGGGCTACACCTTC
CDR3: CASSYSGKPSGYTF

J: TRBJ2-5
size: -
V: TRBV30
D: TRBD2
DNA: TGTGCCTGGAGTCCAGGACTAGCGGGGAAAGAGACCCAGTACTTC
CDR3: CAWSPGLAGKETQYF

J: TRBJ1-1
size: -
V: TRBV28
D: -
DNA: TGTGCCAGCACCGAAGGGGGAGGGAGGGCTTTCTTT
CDR3: CASTEGGGRAFF

J: TRBJ1-2
size: -
V: TRBV7-9
D: -
DNA: TGTGCCAGCAGCTACTCCATCGTGCATTTCGCTAACTATGGCTACACCTTC
CDR3: CASSYSIVHFANYGYTF

J: TRBJ2-7
size: few
V: TRBV7-8
D: -
DNA: TGTGCCAGCAGCTTAGGGGGAGCAGTCGAGCAGTACTTC
CDR3: CASSLGGAVEQYF

J: TRBJ1-1
size: -
V: TRBV24-1
D: TRBD1
DNA: TGTGCCACCAGTGATCGGGACAGGGCCAACACTGAAGCTTTCTTT
CDR3: CATSDRDRANTEAFF

J: TRBJ1-6
size: -
V: TRBV27
D: TRBD1
DNA: TGTGCCAGCAGTTCCAGACAGGGGGCTTCCTATAATTCACCCCTCCACTTT
CDR3: CASSSRQGASYNSPLHF

J: TRBJ2-2
size: -
V: TRBV18
D: -
DNA: TGTGCCAGCTCACCGAAGCCATTGAACACCGGGGAGCTGTTTTTT
CDR3: CASSPKPLNTGELFF

J: TRBJ2-4
size: once
V: TRBV19
D: -
DNA: TGTGCCAGTAGTGGTCCAGGGGTTTCCAAAAACATTCAGTACTTC
CDR3: CASSGPGVSKNIQYF

J: TRBJ2-3
size: once
V: TRBV7-9
D: TRBD2
DNA: TGTGCCAGCAGCTTTTCTAGCGGGGGGGGTGATACGCAGTATTTT
CDR3: CASSFSSGGGDTQYF

J: TRBJ1-5
size: -
V: TRBV30
D: TRBD1
DNA: TGTGCCTGGGGGACAGGGAACCAGCCCCAGCATTTT
CDR3: CAWGTGNQPQHF

J: TRBJ2-3
size: -
V: TRBV3-1/TRBV3-2
D: TRBD1
DNA: TGTGCCAGCAGCCAAGTTGTCCGGGACAGGACTAGCACAGATACGCAGTATTTT
CDR3: CASSQVVRDRTSTDTQYF

J: TRBJ1-2
size: -
V: TRBV5-6
D: TRBD1
DNA: TGTGCCAGCAGCCGGGACAGTTTCCTGAGGATTTACTATGGCTACACCTTC
CDR3: CASSRDSFLRIYYGYTF

J: TRBJ2-1
size: -
V: TRBV7-2
D: -
DNA: TGTGCCAGCAGCTTAGACGGGAGTTACAATGAGCAGTTCTTC
CDR3: CASSLDGSYNEQFF

J: TRBJ1-2
size: -
V: TRBV16
D: TRBD1
DNA: TGTGCCAGCAGCCTCGGACAGGGACCCTATGGCTACACCTTC
CDR3: CASSLGQGPYGYTF

J: TRBJ1-2
size: -
V: TRBV28
D: TRBD1
DNA: TGTGCCAGCAGTGACCGGGACAGGGAGAACTATGGCTACACCTTC
CDR3: CASSDRDRENYGYTF

J: TRBJ1-5
size: -
V: TRBV12-3/TRBV12-4
D: -
DNA: TGTGCCAGCAGAGCGCTACGAGATCAGCCCCAGCATTTT
CDR3: CASRALRDQPQHF

J: TRBJ2-7
size: -
V: TRBV7-9
D: -
DNA: TGTGCCAGCAGCTCGGAAGAGTTGGCAGGGAAAGGCTACGAGCAGTACTTC
CDR3: CASSSEELAGKGYEQYF

J: TRBJ1-6
size: -
V: TRBV15
D: TRBD1
DNA: TGTGCCACCAGCAGAGATGTGGCAGGGGGAAGGAATTCACCCCTCCACTTT
CDR3: CATSRDVAGGRNSPLHF